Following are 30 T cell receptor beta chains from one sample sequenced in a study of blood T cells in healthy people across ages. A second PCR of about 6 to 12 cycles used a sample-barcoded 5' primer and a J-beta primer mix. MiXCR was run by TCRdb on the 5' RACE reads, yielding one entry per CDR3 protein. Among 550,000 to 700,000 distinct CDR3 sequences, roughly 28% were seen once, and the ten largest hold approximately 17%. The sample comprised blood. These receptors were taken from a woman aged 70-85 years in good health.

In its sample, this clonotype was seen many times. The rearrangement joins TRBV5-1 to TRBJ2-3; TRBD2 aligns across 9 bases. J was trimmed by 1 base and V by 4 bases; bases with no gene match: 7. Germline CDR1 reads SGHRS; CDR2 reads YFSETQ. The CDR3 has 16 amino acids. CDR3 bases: TGCGCCAGCAGCCGATTAGCGGGGGACCGCACAGATACGCAGTATTTT. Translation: CASSRLAGDRTDTQYF.

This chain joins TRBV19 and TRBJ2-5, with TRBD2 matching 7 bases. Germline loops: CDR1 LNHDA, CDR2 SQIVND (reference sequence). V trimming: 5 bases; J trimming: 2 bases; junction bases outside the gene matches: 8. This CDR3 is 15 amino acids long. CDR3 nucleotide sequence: TGTGCCAGTAGTCAAATAGCCGGGGGGCAAGAGACCCAGTACTTC. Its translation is CASSQIAGGQETQYF. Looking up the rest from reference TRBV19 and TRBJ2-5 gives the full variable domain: DGGITQSPKYLFRKEGQNVTLSCEQNLNHDAMYWYRQDPGQGLRLIYYSQIVNDFQKGDIAEGYSVSREKKESFPLTVTSAQKNPTAFYLCASSQIAGGQETQYFGPGTRLLVL.

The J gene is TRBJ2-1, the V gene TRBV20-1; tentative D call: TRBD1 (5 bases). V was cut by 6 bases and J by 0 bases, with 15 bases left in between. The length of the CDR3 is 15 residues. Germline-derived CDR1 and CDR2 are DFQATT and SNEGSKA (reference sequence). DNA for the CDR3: TGCAGTGCCTCGAAACTGGGGCTCTCCTACAATGAGCAGTTCTTC. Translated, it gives CSASKLGLSYNEQFF.

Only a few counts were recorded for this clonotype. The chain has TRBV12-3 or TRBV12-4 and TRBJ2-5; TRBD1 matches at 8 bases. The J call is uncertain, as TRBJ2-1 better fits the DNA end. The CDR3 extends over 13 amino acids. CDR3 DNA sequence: TGTGCCAGCTTCGGACAGGGTGTTGATGAGCAGTTCTTC. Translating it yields CASFGQGVDEQFF.

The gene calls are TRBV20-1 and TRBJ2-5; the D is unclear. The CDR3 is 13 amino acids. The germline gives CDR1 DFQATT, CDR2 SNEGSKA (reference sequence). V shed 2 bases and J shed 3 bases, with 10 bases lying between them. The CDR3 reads CSARQAAKETQYF. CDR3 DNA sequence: TGCAGTGCTAGACAGGCAGCGAAAGAGACCCAGTACTTC.

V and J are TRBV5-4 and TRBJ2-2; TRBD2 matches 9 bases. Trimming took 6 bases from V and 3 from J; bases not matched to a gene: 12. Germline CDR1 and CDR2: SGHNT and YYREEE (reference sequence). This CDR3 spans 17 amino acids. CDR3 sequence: CASIPGSGGAYTGELFF. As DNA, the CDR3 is TGTGCCAGCATCCCGGGTAGCGGGGGTGCATACACCGGGGAGCTGTTTTTT.

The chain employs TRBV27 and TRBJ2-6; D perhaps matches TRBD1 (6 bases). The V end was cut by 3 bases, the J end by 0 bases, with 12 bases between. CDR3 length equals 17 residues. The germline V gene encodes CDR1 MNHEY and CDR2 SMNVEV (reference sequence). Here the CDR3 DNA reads TGTGCCAGCAGTTTCAGGGGAATGGGCTCTGGGGCCAACGTCCTGACTTTC. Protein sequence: CASSFRGMGSGANVLTF.

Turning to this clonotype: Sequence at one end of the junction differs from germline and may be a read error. The DNA for the CDR3 is TGCTCCAGCAGCTTGGTACCCGGGACGGGAGACGAGCAGTACTTC. Its protein product is CSSSLVPGTGDEQYF. The V call is TRBV5-1, the J call TRBJ2-7, with a tentative D call TRBD2 (6 bases). CDR1 SGHRS and CDR2 YFSETQ come from the germline V gene. The CDR3 totals 15 residues.

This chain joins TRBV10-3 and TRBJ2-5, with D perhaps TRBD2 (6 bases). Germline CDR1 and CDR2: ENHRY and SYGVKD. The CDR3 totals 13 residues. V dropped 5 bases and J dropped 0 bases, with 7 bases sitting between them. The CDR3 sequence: CAISRLDQETQYF. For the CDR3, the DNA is TGTGCCATCAGTAGACTAGACCAAGAGACCCAGTACTTC.

CDR3 sequence (DNA): TGTGCCAGCAGCTTAGCGCCTAGGAGTGAGGAACTGTTTTTT. It is translated as CASSLAPRSEELFF. The V and J genes are TRBV7-2 and TRBJ1-4; D gene uncertain. Trimming cost V 0 bases and J 12 bases, with 14 bases left between them. The CDR3 length is 14 residues. Germline V lookup: CDR1 SGHTA, CDR2 FQGNSA.

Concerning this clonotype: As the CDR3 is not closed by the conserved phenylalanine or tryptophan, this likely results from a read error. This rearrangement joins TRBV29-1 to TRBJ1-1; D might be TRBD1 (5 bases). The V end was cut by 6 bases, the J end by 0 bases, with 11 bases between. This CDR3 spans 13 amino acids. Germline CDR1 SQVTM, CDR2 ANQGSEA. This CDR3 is CSVAGRLNTEAFL. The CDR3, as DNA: TGCAGCGTCGCGGGACGGTTGAACACTGAAGCTTTCCTT.

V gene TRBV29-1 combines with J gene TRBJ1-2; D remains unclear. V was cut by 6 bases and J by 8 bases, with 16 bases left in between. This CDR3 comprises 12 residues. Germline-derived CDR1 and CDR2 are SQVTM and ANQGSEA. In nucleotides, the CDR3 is TGCAGCGTCTCATGGATGGGCCGGGGCTACACCTTC. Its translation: CSVSWMGRGYTF. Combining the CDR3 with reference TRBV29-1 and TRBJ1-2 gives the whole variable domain SAVISQKPSRDICQRGTSLTIQCQVDSQVTMMFWYRQQPGQSLTLIATANQGSEATYESGFVIDKFPISRPNLTFSTLTVSNMSPEDSSIYLCSVSWMGRGYTFGSGTRLTVV.

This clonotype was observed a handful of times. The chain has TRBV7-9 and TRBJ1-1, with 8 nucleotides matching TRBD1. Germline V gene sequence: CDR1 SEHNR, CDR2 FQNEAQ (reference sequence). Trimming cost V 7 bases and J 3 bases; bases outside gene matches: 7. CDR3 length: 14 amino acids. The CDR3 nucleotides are TGTGCCAGCACCACCGCGGACAGGGACACTGAAGCTTTCTTT. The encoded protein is CASTTADRDTEAFF.

Here the CDR3 DNA reads TGTGCCAGCAGCCAGACTTGGGGGGGAGATACGCAGTATTTT. It specifies CASSQTWGGDTQYF. This chain joins TRBV7-2 and TRBJ2-3, with 7 bases aligning to TRBD2. V gave up 5 bases and J gave up 5 bases; unmatched junction bases: 7. The V gene's germline CDR1 is SGHTA and CDR2 FQGNSA. The CDR3 sequence is 14 residues long.

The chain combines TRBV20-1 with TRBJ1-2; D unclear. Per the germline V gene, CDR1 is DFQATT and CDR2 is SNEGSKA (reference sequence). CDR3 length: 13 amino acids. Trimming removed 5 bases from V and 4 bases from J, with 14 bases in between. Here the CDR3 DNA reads TGCAGTGCTTCGGGGTCCAGCTCCTATGGCTACACCTTC. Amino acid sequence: CSASGSSSYGYTF.

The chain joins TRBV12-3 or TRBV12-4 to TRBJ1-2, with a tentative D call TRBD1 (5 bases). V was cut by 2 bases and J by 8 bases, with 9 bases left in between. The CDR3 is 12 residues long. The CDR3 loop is CASSLSGPGYTF. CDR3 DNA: TGTGCCAGCAGTTTATCAGGGCCCGGCTACACCTTC.

CDR3 protein: CASSLRVGHAHGQYF. The CDR3 DNA reads as TGTGCCAGCAGTTTACGGGTCGGACATGCCCACGGGCAGTACTTC. The J gene is TRBJ2-7, the V gene TRBV28, with a possible D match to TRBD1 (5 bases). From germline, CDR1 is MDHEN and CDR2 SYDVKM. The CDR3 totals 15 residues. Trimming stripped 2 bases from V and 9 bases from J, with 20 bases between.

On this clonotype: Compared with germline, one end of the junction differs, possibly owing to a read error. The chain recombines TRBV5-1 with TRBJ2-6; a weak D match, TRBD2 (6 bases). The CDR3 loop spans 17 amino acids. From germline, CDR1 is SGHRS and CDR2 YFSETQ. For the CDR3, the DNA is TGCGCCGGCAGCTTGGACGGGGCGGGATCTGGGGCCAACGTCCTGACTTTC. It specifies CAGSLDGAGSGANVLTF.

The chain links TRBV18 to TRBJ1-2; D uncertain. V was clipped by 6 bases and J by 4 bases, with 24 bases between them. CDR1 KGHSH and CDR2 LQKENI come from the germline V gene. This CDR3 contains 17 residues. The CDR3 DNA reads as TGTGCCAGCTCGTCCGACCGAGGTTTCCCTGTTGCCTATGGCTACACCTTC. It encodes CASSSDRGFPVAYGYTF.

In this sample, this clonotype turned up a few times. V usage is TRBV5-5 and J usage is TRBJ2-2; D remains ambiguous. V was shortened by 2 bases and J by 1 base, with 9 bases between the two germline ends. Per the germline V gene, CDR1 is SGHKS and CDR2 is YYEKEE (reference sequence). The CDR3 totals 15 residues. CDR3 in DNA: TGTGCCAGCAGCTTCCGGTGGGAGAACACCGGGGAGCTGTTTTTT. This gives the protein CASSFRWENTGELFF.

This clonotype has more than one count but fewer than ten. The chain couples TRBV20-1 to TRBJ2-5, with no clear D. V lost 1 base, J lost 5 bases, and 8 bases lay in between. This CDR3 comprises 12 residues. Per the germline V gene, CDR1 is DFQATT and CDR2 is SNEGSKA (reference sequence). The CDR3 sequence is CSARADAETQYF. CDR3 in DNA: TGCAGTGCTAGAGCGGACGCCGAGACCCAGTACTTC.

As DNA, the CDR3 is TGTGCCAGCAGCTCCCAGAGGGTCACCTACGAGCAGTACTTC. It translates to CASSSQRVTYEQYF. The chain carries TRBV5-5 and TRBJ2-7; D is perhaps TRBD2 (5 bases). V was trimmed by 3 bases and J by 2 bases, leaving 12 bases between them. The CDR3 contains 14 residues. Looked up from germline, CDR1 is SGHKS and CDR2 is YYEKEE (reference sequence).

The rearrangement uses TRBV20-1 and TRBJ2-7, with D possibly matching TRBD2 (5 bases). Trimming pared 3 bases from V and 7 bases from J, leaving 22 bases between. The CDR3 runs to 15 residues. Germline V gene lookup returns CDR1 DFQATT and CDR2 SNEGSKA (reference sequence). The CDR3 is CSASVRAEPWEEQYF. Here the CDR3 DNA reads TGCAGTGCTAGTGTTCGCGCGGAGCCCTGGGAGGAGCAGTACTTC.

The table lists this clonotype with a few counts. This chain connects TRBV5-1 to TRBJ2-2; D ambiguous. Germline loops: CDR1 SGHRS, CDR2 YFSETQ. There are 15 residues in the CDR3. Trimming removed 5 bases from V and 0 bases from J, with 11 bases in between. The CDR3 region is CASRGQETNTGELFF. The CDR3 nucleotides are TGCGCCAGCAGGGGCCAGGAAACGAACACCGGGGAGCTGTTTTTT.

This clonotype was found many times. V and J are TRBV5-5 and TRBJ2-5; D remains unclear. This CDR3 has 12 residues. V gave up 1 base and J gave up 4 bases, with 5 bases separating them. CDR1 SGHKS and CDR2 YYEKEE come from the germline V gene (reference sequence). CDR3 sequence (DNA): TGTGCCAGCAGCTTGATGCGAGAGACCCAGTACTTC. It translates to CASSLMRETQYF.

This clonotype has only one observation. In nucleotides, the CDR3 is TGTGCCAGCAGCCTCCGAGAGAATAGAAACTATGGCTACACCTTC. This sequence encodes CASSLRENRNYGYTF. The genes are TRBV13 and TRBJ1-2; D unresolved. Germline V CDR1 and CDR2: PRHDT, FYEKMQ (reference sequence). V was cut by 5 bases and J by 2 bases, with 15 bases left in between. The CDR3 contains 15 residues. The full variable domain, its missing parts supplied by reference TRBV13 and TRBJ1-2, is AAGVIQSPRHLIKEKRETATLKCYPIPRHDTVYWYQQGPGQDPQFLISFYEKMQSDKGSIPDRFSAQQFSDYHSELNMSSLELGDSALYFCASSLRENRNYGYTFGSGTRLTVV.

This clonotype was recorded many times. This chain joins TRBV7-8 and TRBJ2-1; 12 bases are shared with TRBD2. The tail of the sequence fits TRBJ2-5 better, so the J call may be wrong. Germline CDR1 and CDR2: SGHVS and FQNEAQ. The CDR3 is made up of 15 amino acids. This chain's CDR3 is CASSTGLAGLETQYF. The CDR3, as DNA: TGTGCCAGCAGCACAGGACTAGCGGGGTTGGAGACCCAGTACTTC.

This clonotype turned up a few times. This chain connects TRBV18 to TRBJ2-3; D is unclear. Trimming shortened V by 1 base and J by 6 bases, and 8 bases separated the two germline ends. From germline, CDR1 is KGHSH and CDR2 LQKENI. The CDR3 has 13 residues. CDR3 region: CASSPRAQDTQYF. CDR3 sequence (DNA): TGTGCCAGCTCACCACGGGCCCAGGATACGCAGTATTTT.

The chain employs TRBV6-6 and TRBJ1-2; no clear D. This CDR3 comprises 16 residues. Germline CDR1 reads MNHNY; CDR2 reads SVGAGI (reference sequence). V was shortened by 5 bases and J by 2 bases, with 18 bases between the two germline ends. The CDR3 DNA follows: TGTGCCAGCAGTACCACCCTCAGTCAGAAAAACTATGGCTACACCTTC. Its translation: CASSTTLSQKNYGYTF.

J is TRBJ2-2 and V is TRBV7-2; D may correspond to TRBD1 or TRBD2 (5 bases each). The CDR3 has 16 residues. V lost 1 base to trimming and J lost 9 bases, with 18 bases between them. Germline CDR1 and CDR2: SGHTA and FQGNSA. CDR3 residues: CASSLVHGTDHRELFF. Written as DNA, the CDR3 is TGTGCCAGCAGCTTAGTCCATGGGACGGATCACCGGGAGCTGTTTTTT.